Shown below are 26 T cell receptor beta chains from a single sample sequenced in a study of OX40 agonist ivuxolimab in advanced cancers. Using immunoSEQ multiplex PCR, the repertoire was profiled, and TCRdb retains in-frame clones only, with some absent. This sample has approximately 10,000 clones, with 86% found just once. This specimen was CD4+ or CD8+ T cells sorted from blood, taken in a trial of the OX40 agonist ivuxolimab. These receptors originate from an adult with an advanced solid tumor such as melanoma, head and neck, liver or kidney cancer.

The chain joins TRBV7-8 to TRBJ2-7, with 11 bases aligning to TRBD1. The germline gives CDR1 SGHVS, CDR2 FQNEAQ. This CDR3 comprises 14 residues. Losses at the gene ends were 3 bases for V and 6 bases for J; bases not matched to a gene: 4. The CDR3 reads CASSLGQGGGEQYF. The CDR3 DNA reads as TGTGCCAGCAGCTTGGGACAGGGGGGAGGCGAGCAGTACTTC.

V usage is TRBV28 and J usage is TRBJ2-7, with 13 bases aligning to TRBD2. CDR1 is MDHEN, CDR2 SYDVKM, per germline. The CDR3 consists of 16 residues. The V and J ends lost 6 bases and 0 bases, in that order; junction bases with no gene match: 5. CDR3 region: CASSWGLAGSSYEQYF. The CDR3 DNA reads TGTGCCAGCAGCTGGGGACTAGCGGGAAGCTCCTACGAGCAGTACTTC.

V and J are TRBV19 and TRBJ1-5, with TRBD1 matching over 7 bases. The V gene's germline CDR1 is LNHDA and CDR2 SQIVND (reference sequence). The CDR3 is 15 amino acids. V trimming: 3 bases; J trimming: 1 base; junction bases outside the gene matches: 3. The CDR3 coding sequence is TGTGCCAGTAGTATTGGGACAGTCAGCAATCAGCCCCAGCATTTT. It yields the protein CASSIGTVSNQPQHF.

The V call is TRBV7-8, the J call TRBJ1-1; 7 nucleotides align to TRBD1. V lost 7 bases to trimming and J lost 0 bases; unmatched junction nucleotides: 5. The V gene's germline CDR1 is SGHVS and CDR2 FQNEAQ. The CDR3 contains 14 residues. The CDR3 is CASTYRGLNTEAFF. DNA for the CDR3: TGTGCCAGCACCTACAGGGGTTTGAACACTGAAGCTTTCTTT.

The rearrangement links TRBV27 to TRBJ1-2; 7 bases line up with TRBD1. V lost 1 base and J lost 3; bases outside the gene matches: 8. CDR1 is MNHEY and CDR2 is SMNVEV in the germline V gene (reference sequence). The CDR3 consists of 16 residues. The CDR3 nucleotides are TGTGCCAGCAGTTTATTGGGGACAGTGTTCGACTATGGCTACACCTTC. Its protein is CASSLLGTVFDYGYTF.

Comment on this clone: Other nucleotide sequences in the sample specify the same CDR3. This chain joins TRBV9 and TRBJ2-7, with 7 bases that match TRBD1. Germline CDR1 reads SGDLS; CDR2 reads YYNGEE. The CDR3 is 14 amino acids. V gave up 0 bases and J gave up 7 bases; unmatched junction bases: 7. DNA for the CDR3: TGTGCCAGCAGCGTAGCTTACAGGGGTGGGGAGCAGTACTTC. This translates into CASSVAYRGGEQYF.

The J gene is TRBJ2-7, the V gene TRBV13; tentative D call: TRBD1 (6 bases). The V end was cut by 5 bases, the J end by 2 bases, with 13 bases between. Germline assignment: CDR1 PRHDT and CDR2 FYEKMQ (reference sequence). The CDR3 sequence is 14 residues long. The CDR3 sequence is CASSPDRRTYEQYF. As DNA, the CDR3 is TGTGCCAGCAGCCCCGACAGGAGAACCTACGAGCAGTACTTC.

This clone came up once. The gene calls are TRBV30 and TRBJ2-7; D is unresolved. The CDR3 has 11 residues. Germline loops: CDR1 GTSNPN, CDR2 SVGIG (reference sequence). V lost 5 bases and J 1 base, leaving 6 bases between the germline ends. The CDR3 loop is CAWGPSYEQYF. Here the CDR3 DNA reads TGTGCCTGGGGACCTTCCTACGAGCAGTACTTC.

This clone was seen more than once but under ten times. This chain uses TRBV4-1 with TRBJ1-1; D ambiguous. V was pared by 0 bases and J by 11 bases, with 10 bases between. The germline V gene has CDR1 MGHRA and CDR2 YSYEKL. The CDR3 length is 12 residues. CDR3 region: CASSQDLGLAFF. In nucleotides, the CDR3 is TGCGCCAGCAGCCAAGACCTAGGGTTGGCTTTCTTT.

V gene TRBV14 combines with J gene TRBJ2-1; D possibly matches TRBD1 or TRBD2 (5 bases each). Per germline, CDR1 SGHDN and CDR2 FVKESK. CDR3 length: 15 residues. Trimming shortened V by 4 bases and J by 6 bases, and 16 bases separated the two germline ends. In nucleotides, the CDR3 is TGTGCCAGCAGCCCGGGACGGAACTCCCCCAATGAGCAGTTCTTC. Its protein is CASSPGRNSPNEQFF.

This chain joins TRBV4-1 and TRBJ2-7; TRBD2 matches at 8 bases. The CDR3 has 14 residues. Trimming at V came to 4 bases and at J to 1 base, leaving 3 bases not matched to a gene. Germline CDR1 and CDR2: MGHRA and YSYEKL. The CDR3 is CASSLERESYEQYF. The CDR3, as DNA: TGCGCCAGCAGCCTAGAGCGGGAGTCCTACGAGCAGTACTTC.

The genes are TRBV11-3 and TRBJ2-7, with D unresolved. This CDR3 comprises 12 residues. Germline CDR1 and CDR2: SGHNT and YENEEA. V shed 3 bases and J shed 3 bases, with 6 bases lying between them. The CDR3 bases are TGTGCCAGCAGCTTTCAGATCTACGAGCAGTACTTC. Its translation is CASSFQIYEQYF.

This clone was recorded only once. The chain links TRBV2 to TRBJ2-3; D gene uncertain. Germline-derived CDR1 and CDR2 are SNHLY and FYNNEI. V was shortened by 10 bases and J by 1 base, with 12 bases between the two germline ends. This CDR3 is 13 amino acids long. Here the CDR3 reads CATGKGGTDTQYF. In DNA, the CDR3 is TGTGCCACTGGTAAGGGCGGCACAGATACGCAGTATTTT. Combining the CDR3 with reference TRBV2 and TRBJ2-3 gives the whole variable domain EPEVTQTPSHQVTQMGQEVILRCVPISNHLYFYWYRQILGQKVEFLVSFYNNEISEKSEIFDDQFSVERPDGSNFTLKIRSTKLEDSAMYFCATGKGGTDTQYFGPGTRLTVL.

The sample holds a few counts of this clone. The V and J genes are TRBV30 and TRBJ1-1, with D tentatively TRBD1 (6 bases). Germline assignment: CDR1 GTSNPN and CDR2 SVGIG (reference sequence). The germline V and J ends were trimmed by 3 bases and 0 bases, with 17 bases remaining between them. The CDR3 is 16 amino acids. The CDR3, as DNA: TGTGCCTGGAGCCCAGGACAGCACAGTATGAACACTGAAGCTTTCTTT. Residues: CAWSPGQHSMNTEAFF.

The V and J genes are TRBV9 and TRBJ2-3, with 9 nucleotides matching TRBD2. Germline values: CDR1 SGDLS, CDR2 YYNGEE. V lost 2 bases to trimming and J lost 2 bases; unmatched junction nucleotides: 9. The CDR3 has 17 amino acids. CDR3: CASSVLRASGNTDTQYF. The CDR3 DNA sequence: TGTGCCAGCAGCGTCCTCCGGGCTAGCGGGAACACAGATACGCAGTATTTT. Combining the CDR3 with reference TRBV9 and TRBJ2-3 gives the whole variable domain DSGVTQTPKHLITATGQRVTLRCSPRSGDLSVYWYQQSLDQGLQFLIQYYNGEERAKGNILERFSAQQFPDLHSELNLSSLELGDSALYFCASSVLRASGNTDTQYFGPGTRLTVL.

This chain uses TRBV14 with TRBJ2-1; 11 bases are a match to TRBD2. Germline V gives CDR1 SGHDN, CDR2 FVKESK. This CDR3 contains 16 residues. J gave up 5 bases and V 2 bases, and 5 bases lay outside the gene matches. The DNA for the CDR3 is TGTGCCAGCAGCCAACTACTAGCGGGAGTTGACAATGAGCAGTTCTTC. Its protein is CASSQLLAGVDNEQFF.

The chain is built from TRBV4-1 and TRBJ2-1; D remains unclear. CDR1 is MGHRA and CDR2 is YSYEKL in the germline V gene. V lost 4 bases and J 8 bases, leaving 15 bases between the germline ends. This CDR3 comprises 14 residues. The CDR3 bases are TGCGCCAGCAGCCCTACCAAGCTAGACCATGAGCAGTTCTTC. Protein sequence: CASSPTKLDHEQFF.

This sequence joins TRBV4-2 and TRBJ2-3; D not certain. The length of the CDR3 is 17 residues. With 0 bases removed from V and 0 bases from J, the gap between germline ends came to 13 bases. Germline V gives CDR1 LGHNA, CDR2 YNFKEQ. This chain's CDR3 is CASSQEVLGASTDTQYF. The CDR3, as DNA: TGTGCCAGCAGCCAAGAGGTCTTGGGTGCTAGCACAGATACGCAGTATTTT.

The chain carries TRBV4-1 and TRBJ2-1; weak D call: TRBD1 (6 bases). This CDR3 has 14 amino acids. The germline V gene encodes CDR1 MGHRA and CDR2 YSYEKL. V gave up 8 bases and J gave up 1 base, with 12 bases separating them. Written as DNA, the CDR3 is TGCGCCAGCTCCCTCACAGGGTCCTACAATGAGCAGTTCTTC. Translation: CASSLTGSYNEQFF.

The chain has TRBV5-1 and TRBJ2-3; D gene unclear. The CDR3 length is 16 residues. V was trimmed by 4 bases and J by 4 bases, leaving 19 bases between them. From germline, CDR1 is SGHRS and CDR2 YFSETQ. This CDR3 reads CASSPRSHLPPDTQYF. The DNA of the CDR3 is TGCGCCAGCAGCCCGAGGTCGCACCTCCCCCCAGATACGCAGTATTTT.

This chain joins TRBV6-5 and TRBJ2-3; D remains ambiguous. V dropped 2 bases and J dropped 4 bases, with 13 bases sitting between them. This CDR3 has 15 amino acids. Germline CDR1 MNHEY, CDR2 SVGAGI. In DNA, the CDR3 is TGTGCCAGCAGTTACCTTGGGCCACGGGCAGATACGCAGTATTTT. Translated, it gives CASSYLGPRADTQYF.

CDR3 nucleotide sequence: TGTGCCTGGAGTGTATCCATGACGGAGACCCAGTACTTC. It codes for CAWSVSMTETQYF. V and J are TRBV30 and TRBJ2-5; D gene unclear. V was trimmed by 0 bases and J by 5 bases, leaving 10 bases between them. Germline V CDR1 and CDR2: GTSNPN, SVGIG (reference sequence). CDR3 length: 13 amino acids.

The CDR3 DNA is TGTGCCAGCAGAAAAGAGAGGGACTACAATGAGCAGTTCTTC. Its translation is CASRKERDYNEQFF. The rearrangement links TRBV21-1 to TRBJ2-1; the table gives TRBD2 as D, unverified against the DNA. TRBV21-1 is tagged as a pseudogene. The CDR3 runs to 14 residues.

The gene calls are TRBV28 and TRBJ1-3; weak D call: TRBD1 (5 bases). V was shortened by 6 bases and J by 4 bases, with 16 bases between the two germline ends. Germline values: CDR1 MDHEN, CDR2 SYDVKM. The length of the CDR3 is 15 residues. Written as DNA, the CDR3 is TGTGCCAGCAGAGCCGGGAGAGGGACCGGAAACACCATATATTTT. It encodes CASRAGRGTGNTIYF.

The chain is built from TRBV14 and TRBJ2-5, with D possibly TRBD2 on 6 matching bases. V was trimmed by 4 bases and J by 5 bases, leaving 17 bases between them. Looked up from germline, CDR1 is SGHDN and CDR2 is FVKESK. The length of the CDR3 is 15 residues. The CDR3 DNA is TGTGCCAGCAGCCCCTCCGGGGGTCTGTCCGAGACCCAGTACTTC. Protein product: CASSPSGGLSETQYF.

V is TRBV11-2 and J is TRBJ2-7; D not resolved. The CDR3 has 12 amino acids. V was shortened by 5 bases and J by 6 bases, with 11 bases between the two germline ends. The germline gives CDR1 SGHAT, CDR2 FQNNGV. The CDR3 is CASSHPPIEQYF. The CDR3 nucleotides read TGTGCCAGCAGCCACCCGCCGATCGAGCAGTACTTC.